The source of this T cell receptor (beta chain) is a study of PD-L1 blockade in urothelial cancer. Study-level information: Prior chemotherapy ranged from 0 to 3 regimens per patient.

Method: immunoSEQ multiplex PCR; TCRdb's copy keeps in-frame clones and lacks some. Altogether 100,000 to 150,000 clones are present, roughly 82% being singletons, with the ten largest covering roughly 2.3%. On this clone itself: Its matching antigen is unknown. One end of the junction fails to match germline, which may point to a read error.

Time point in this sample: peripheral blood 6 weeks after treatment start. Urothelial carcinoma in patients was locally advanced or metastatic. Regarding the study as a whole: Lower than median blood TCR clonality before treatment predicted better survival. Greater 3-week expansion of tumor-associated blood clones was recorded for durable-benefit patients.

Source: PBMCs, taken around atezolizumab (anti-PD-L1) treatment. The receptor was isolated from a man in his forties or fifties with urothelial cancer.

The CDR3 DNA follows: TGTGCTAGCAGCTCCGGGACAGGTGGAAAGACCCAGTACTTC. This gives the protein CASSSGTGGKTQYF. This chain joins TRBV7-7 and TRBJ2-5, with 8 bases that match TRBD1. The germline V gene has CDR1 SSHAT and CDR2 FNYEAQ (reference sequence). CDR3 length: 14 amino acids.